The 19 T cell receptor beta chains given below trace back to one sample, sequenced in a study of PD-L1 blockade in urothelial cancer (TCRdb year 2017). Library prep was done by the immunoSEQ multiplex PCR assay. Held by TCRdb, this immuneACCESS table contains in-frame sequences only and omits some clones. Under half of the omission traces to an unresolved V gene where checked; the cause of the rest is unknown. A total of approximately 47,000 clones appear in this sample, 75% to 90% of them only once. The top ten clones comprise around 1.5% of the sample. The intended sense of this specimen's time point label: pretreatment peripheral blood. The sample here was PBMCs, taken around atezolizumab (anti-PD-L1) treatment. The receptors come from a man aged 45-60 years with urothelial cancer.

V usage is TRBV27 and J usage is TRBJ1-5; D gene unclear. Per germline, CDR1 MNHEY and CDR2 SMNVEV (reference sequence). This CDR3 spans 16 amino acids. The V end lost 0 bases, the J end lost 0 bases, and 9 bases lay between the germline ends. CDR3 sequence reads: CASSLSGRISNQPQHF. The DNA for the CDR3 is TGTGCCAGCAGTTTATCAGGCAGGATTAGCAATCAGCCCCAGCATTTT.

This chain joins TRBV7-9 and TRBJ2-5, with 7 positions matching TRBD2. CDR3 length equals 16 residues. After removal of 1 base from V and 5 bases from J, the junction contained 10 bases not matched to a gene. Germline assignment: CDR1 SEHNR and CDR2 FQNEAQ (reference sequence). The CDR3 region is CASSLGSSGAWETQYF. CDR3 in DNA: TGTGCCAGCAGCTTAGGATCTAGCGGAGCGTGGGAGACCCAGTACTTC. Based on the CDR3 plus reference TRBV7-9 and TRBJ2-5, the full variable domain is DTGVSQNPRHKITKRGQNVTFRCDPISEHNRLYWYRQTLGQGPEFLTYFQNEAQLEKSRLLSDRFSAERPKGSFSTLEIQRTEQGDSAMYLCASSLGSSGAWETQYFGPGTRLLVL.

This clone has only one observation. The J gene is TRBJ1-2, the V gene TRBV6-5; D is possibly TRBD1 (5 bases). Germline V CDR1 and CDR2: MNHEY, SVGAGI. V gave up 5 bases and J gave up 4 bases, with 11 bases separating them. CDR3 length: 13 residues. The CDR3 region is CASSGPGGYGYTF. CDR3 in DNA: TGTGCCAGCAGTGGGCCGGGGGGCTATGGCTACACCTTC.

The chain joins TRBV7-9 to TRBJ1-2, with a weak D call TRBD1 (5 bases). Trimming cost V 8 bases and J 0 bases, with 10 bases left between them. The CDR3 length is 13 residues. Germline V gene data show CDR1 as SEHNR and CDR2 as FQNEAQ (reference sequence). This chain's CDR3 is CASRREANYGYTF. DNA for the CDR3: TGTGCCAGCCGCAGGGAAGCTAACTATGGCTACACCTTC.

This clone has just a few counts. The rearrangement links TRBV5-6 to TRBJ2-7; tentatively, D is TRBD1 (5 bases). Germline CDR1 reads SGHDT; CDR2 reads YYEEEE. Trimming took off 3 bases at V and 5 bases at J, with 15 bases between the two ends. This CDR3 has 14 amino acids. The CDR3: CASSSRVGPNEQYV. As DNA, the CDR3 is TGTGCCAGCAGCTCCCGTGTGGGGCCAAACGAGCAGTACGTC.

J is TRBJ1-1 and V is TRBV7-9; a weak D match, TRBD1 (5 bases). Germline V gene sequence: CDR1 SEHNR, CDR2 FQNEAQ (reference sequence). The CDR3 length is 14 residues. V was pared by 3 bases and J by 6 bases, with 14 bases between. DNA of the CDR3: TGTGCCAGCAGCTTGGGGGGTTGGGAATCTGAAGCTTTCTTT. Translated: CASSLGGWESEAFF.

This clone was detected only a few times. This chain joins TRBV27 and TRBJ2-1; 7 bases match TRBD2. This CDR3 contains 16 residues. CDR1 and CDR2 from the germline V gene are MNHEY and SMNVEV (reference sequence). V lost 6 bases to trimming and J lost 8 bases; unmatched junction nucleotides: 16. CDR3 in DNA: TGTGCCAGCAGAAAATACGGGACGGCGGGGGTGGATGAGCAGTTCTTC. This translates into CASRKYGTAGVDEQFF.

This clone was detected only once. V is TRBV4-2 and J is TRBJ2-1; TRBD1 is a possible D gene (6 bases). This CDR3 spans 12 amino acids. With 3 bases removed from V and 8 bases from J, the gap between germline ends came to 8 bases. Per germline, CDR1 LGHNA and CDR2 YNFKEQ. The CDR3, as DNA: TGTGCCAGCAGCCACAGGGGAGATGAGCAGTTCTTC. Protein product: CASSHRGDEQFF.

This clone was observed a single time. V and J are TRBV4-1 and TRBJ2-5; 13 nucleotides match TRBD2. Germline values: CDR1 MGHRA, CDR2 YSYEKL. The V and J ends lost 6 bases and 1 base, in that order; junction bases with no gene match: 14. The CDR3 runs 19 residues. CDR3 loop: CASRPKLAGGTTIQETQYF. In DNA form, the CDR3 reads TGCGCCAGCAGGCCGAAACTAGCGGGGGGGACAACTATCCAAGAGACCCAGTACTTC.

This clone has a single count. The CDR3 loop is CASSAGLLNYEQYV. The CDR3, as DNA: TGTGCCAGCAGCGCGGGACTTTTGAACTACGAGCAGTACGTC. The genes are TRBV7-2 and TRBJ2-7, with D maybe TRBD2 (6 bases). The germline V gene encodes CDR1 SGHTA and CDR2 FQGNSA. The CDR3 covers 14 residues. V shed 5 bases and J shed 3 bases, with 14 bases lying between them.

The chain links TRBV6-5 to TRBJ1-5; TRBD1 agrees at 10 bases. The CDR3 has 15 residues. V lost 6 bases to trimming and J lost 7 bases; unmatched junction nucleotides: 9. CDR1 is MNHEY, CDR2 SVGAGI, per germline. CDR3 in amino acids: CASSPGTGVKQPQHF. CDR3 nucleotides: TGTGCCAGCAGCCCCGGGACAGGGGTGAAACAGCCCCAGCATTTT.

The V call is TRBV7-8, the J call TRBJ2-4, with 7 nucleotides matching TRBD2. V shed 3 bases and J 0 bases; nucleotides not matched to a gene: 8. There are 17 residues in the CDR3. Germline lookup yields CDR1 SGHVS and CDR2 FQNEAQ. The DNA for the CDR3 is TGTGCCAGCAGCTTCAGCGGGGCTAAAAAAGCCAAAAACATTCAGTACTTC. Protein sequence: CASSFSGAKKAKNIQYF.

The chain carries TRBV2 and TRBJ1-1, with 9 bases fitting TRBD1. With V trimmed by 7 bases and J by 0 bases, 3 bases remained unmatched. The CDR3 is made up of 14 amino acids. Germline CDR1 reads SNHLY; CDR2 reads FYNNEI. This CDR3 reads CASTGDRVNTEAFF. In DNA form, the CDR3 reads TGTGCCAGCACCGGGGACAGGGTGAACACTGAAGCTTTCTTT.

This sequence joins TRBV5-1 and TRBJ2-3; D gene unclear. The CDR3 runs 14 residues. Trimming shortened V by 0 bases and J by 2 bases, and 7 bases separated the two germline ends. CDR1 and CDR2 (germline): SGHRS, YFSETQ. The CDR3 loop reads CASSLAQTTDTQYF. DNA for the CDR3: TGCGCCAGCAGCTTGGCACAGACCACAGATACGCAGTATTTT.

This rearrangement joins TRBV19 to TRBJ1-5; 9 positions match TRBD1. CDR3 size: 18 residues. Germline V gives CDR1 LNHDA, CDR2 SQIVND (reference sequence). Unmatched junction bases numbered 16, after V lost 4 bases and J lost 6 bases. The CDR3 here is CASSTYRTGDSASQPQHF. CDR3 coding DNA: TGTGCCAGTAGTACATACCGGACAGGGGATTCGGCTAGTCAGCCCCAGCATTTT.

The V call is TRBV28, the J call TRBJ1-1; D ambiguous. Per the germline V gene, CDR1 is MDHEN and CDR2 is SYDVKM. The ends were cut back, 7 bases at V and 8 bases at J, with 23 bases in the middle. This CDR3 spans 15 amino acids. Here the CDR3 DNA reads TGTGCCAGCACTCCCCCGTCCCAAGGGTTAGCGGAAGCTTTCTTT. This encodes CASTPPSQGLAEAFF.

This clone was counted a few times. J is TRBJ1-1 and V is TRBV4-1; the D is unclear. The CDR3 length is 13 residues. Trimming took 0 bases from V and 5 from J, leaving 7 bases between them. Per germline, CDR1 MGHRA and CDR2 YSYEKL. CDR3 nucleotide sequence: TGCGCCAGCAGCCAAGACGTTAGAACTGAAGCTTTCTTT. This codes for CASSQDVRTEAFF.

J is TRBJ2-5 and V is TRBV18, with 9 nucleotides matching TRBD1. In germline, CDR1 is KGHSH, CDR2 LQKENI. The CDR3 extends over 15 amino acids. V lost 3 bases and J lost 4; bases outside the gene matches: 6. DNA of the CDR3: TGTGCCAGCTCACCGGGACAGGGAACGGTAGAGACCCAGTACTTC. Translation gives CASSPGQGTVETQYF.

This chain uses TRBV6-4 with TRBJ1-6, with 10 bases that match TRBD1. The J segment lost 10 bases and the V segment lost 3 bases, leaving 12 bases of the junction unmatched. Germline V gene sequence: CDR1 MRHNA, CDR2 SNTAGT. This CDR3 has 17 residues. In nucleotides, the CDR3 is TGTGCCAGCAGTGAACTCCCCCCCGGACAGGGGGAATCACCCCTCCACTTT. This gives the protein CASSELPPGQGESPLHF.